Presented here are 2 T cell receptor beta chains from one specimen sequenced in a study of CD8 T cell repertoires and HIV-1 epitope variants (dated by TCRdb to the early 2020s). Libraries were made using the immunoSEQ multiplex PCR assay. TCRdb took this table from immuneACCESS and kept in-frame rearrangements with V and J called. Such tables lack part of the clones; where checked against another copy, unresolved V genes explain under half of the gap, and the rest is unexplained. The sample table lists about 5,200 clones, about 63% of them with a count of one. Approximately 47% of the sample comes from the top ten. Their antigens are not known. The sequencing sample was made of cultured CD8+ T cells derived from PBMCs. The receptors stem from a male donor with HIV.

The chain recombines TRBV18 with TRBJ1-5, with D perhaps TRBD1 (5 bases). CDR1 and CDR2 (germline): KGHSH, LQKENI. The V end was cut by 2 bases, the J end by 5 bases, with 10 bases between. The CDR3 length is 14 residues. The CDR3 coding sequence is TGTGCCAGCTCACCAGGGGGGGTCTATCAGCCCCAGCATTTT. Amino acids: CASSPGGVYQPQHF.

The rearrangement uses TRBV27 and TRBJ2-1; 10 bases map to TRBD2. With V trimmed by 2 bases and J by 9 bases, 7 bases remained unmatched. The CDR3 runs to 15 residues. The germline V gene encodes CDR1 MNHEY and CDR2 SMNVEV (reference sequence). CDR3 in amino acids: CASSLASGGAVEQFF. The CDR3 bases are TGTGCCAGCAGTTTAGCCAGCGGGGGGGCCGTTGAGCAGTTCTTC.